This TCR beta chain was retrieved from a study of T cells in Graves' hyperthyroidism and ophthalmopathy (dated by TCRdb to about 2019). In the study overall: Peripheral blood was collected at initial diagnosis, before any treatment. A discovery cohort of about a hundred patients, roughly 40 with Graves' ophthalmopathy and roughly 59 with stable Graves' hyperthyroidism, was used to find distinguishing TCR V-J signatures. Whether ophthalmopathy could be predicted prospectively was tested in an independent validation cohort made up of roughly 19 hyperthyroidism patients plus 17 patients who later progressed to ophthalmopathy. The roughly 90 discovery patients were divided at random into training and test sets in a 7:3 ratio. The study also compared thyroid tissue and blood T-cell repertoires from 5 to 7 Graves' hyperthyroidism patients. After sampling, hyperthyroidism patients received methimazole starting at 30 mg daily, and ophthalmopathy patients received high-dose intravenous methylprednisolone. The paper describes TCR Vbeta CDR3 sequencing of more than 120 peripheral blood samples, made up of some 40 ophthalmopathy patients, some 80 hyperthyroidism patients and 17 progressor patients.

Amplification of TCR beta CDR3 regions was carried out from RNA transcripts. The TCR CDR3 was subjected to a first round of RT-PCR using the HTBI primer set and the Qiagen OneStep RT-PCR kit. A second multiplex PCR round built the libraries, followed by size selection and purification. Libraries were sequenced paired-end with 100 bp reads on an Illumina HiSeq2000. In the authors' own workflow: SOAPnuke was used to process the raw data, removing reads that contained adapters or uncalled bases, had a mean Phred below 15, or lacked an exact match to the constant primer or identifier. High-quality paired reads were merged using COPE v1.2.5, and each unique nucleotide sequence was defined as a clonotype. MiTCR v1.1 was used to align clonotypes to the IMGT TRBV, TRBD and TRBJ reference segments. The analysis included only V-J combinations with a frequency above 0.0001, which together covered more than 98% of the repertoires. The TCS score was defined as F50 (clonal expansion) divided by E x V (chaos), with BLOSUM62-based TCRdist calculated between CDR3 peptides within each V-J. Welch's t-statistics and random forest reduced around 510 V-J features to about 13, which were used in a naive Bayes classifier (R e1071). The public reads were reprocessed in TCRdb via fastp at Q25 and MiXCR, keeping in-frame beta chains. Rows merge per CDR3 protein into single entries with the most common DNA and genes. These V and J calls are TCRdb output, not the study's own analysis. The sample includes about 330,000 distinct CDR3 sequences, with 12% to 15% observed a single time. The ten largest clones add up to 34% of the sample.

Ophthalmopathy patients had moderately to severely active disease, with a Clinical Activity Score of 3 or more, a NOSPECS grade of 4 or more, and a disease duration of less than 3 months. The study excluded patients with uncontrolled infections, other autoimmune diseases, pregnancy or lactation. Diagnoses were based on clinical symptoms, serum thyroxine and TRAb, thyroid ultrasound and orbital computed tomography. PBMCs were isolated from more than 9 ml of fresh peripheral blood by Ficoll-Paque density gradient centrifugation. Total RNA was extracted using Trizol reagent, and RNA quality was assessed on an Agilent 2100 Bioanalyzer. Study-wide findings and limitations: In validation, progression to ophthalmopathy was predicted by the model with around 71% sensitivity and roughly 76% specificity, a median of about 6.4 months before onset. A 13 V-J signature model separated ophthalmopathy from stable hyperthyroidism, with approximately 87% sensitivity and 81.08% specificity in cross-validation and 80%/75% in testing. No statistical method was used to set the sample size in advance, and investigators knew the group allocation. Most expanded thyroid clonotypes (frequency above 0.001) were also detected in blood, a finding suggesting that blood repertoires may reflect thyroid immune responses.

This clonotype was seen repeatedly, ten times or more. The specificity of this receptor is unknown. Base qualities are not provided; no much larger clone lies one nucleotide away. Including cysteine and phenylalanine, the CDR3 has 15 amino acids. Only the CDR3 DNA is retained, 45 bases long and in frame from the first base. Based on the germline V gene, the CDR1 and CDR2 sequences are MNHEY and SVGAGI. Trimming costs V 2 bases and J 0 bases, and their ends lie 8 bases apart. Recombination linked TRBV6-5 to TRBJ1-3, with the D gene not clear enough to name. The clonotype originates from a woman in her forties with Graves' ophthalmopathy. Source material: blood. The DNA sequence is TGTGCCAGCAGTTACAGGCCCTTCTCTGGAAACACCATATATTTT. This yields the protein CASSYRPFSGNTIYF.